This T cell receptor (beta chain) was captured in a study of circulating CD8 cells and anti-PD-1 response in melanoma. Study-level findings and limits: The cohort mixed treatment-naive and previously treated patients.

A few counts support this clonotype. Its target is not known. Because it lacks the conserved phenylalanine or tryptophan at the end, this CDR3 is likely a read error. The QIAseq Immune Repertoire TCR panel built the libraries from roughly 15 ng of total RNA. TCRdb reprocessed the reads with MiXCR, giving one entry per CDR3 protein. This sample carries 500 or so distinct CDR3 sequences, 6.5% to 7% of them seen once, and the ten largest clones take about a tenth. Live CD3+CD8+TCRalphabeta+ cells were sorted into four subsets by PD-1 and/or TIGIT. The CDR3 length is 12 residues. The germline V gene encodes CDR1 MDHEN and CDR2 SYDVKM. The ends were cut back, 3 bases at V and 4 bases at J, with 6 bases in the middle.

The sample consisted of CD8+ T cells from PBMCs, taken at baseline or after one month of anti-PD-1 therapy (not recorded which). The TCR comes from a human donor with melanoma. The V and J genes are TRBV28 and TRBJ1-1, with D uncertain. The DNA of the CDR3 is TGTGCCAGCAGTTTGGGCACCACTGAAGCTTTCTTA. Protein: CASSLGTTEAFL.